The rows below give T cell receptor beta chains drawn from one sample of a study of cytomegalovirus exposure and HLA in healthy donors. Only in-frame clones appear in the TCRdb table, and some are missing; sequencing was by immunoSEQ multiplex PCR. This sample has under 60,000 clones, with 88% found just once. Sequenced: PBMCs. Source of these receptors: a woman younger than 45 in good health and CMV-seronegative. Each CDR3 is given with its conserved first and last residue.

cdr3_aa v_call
CASSGQGDGTDTQYF TRBV4-1
CASSLDYRRLAGGSYNEQFF TRBV7-3
CASSLGRGENTEAFF TRBV5-1
CASSLGLPDTQYF TRBV27
CASRRLADTQYF TRBV28
CASSSGTGPLNQPQHF TRBV27
CASSLYRDSFNTGELFF TRBV18
CAWNRGSTDTQYF TRBV30
CAWNRGINQPQHF TRBV30
CASSTLAGLYNEQFF TRBV2
CASSPGQGKAFF TRBV6-5
CASSEGDRGLWGQPQHF TRBV28
CASSGTGNTIYF TRBV25-1
CASSRTRTETQYF TRBV7-2
CASSLSGSSYNEQFF TRBV6-4
CASSSVPGQGAGYTF TRBV28
CATSRDPGSIYEQYF TRBV15
CASSPYSNQPQHF TRBV27
CASSFEAGSDEQYF TRBV5-4
CASRSQGAFTEAFF TRBV2
CASSLTPADTQYF TRBV7-3
CASSDPGRRYNEQFF TRBV9
CASSGDTVQGYRETQYF TRBV18
CASSSPGWTEAFF TRBV6-5
CASSQVVGDRGYEQYF TRBV4-2
CASSPPGKPNQPQHF TRBV25-1
CASSQGQGQGNEQYF TRBV4-1
CASRPGQGPPNEQYF TRBV27
CASILLAGVYEQYF TRBV6-1
CASSLGQGTEAFF TRBV6-5
CAWGRQGALDTQYF TRBV30